This entry concerns a single TCR beta chain. This entry comes from a study of blood T cells in healthy people across ages. Trimming removed 0 bases from V and 6 bases from J, with 11 bases in between. Germline V gene data show CDR1 as LGHNA and CDR2 as YNFKEQ. This CDR3 contains 15 residues. A J-beta primer mix and a sample-barcoded 5' primer were used in a second PCR of roughly 7 to 12 cycles. Template switching added a 12-random-nucleotide identifier to every cDNA molecule. TCRdb ran MiXCR on the 5' RACE reads and lists one entry per CDR3 protein. This table holds around 1,000,000 distinct CDR3 sequences, more than 30% found once. Healthy Russian Caucasian donors spanned ages about 6 to 95 years. Isolating PBMCs gave at least 6.5 million of these cells per sample.

The clonotype comes from a young man in good health. The chain uses TRBV4-2 and TRBJ2-2; weak D call: TRBD1 (6 bases). The sample taken for sequencing was blood. CDR3 bases: TGTGCCAGCAGCCAAGATCTTGGGGGCCCCGGGGAGCTGTTTTTT. It encodes CASSQDLGGPGELFF.